What follows describes a single T cell receptor (beta chain). Its cognate antigen is unknown. This specimen belongs to a study of cytomegalovirus exposure and HLA in healthy donors. V was cut by 4 bases and J by 1 base, with 14 bases left in between. Germline loops: CDR1 KGHSH, CDR2 LQKENI. The CDR3 has 16 residues. Primers: 60 Vbeta forward and 13 Jbeta reverse. Profiling relied on immunoSEQ multiplex PCR, and the TCRdb table lists in-frame clones only, not all of them. This sample has some 130,000 clones, with approximately 83% found just once. Regarding the study as a whole: Judged likely to be a sequencing artifact was a cluster of highly shared sequence variants.

This chain joins TRBV18 and TRBJ2-1, with D uncertain. The receptor comes from a middle-aged man in good health and CMV-seronegative. Specimen: PBMCs. CDR3 sequence reads: CASSQNSPVSYNEQFF. The CDR3 DNA sequence: TGTGCCAGCTCACAAAATAGCCCCGTATCCTACAATGAGCAGTTCTTC.